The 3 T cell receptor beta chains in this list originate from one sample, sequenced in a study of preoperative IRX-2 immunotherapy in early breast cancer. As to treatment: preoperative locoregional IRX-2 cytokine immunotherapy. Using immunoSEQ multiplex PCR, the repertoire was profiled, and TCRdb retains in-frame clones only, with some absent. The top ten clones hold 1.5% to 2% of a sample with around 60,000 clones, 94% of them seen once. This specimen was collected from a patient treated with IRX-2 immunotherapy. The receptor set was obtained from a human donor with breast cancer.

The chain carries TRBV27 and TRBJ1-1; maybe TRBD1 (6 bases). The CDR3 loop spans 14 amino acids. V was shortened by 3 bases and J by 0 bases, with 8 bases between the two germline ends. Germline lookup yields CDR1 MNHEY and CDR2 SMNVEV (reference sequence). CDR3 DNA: TGTGCCAGCAGTTTCAGGGGTCTGAACACTGAAGCTTTCTTT. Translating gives CASSFRGLNTEAFF.

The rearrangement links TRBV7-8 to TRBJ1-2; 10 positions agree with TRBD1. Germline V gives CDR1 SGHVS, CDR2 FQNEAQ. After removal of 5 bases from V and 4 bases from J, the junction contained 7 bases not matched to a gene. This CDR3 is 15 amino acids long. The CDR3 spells CASSQDRGRVYGYTF. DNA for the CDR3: TGTGCCAGCAGCCAAGACAGGGGGCGCGTCTATGGCTACACCTTC.

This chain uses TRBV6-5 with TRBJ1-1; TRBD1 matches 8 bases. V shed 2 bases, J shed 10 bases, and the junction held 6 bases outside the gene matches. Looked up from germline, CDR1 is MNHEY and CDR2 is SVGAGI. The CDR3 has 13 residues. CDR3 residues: CASSYGAGGTAFF. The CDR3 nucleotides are TGTGCCAGCAGTTACGGTGCAGGGGGCACAGCTTTCTTT.